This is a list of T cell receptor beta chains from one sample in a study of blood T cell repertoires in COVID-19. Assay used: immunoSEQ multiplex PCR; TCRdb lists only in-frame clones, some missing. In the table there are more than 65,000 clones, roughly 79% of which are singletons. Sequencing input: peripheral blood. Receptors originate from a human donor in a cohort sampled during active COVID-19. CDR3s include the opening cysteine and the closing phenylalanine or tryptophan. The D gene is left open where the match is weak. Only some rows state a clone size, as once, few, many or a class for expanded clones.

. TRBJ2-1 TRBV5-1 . TGCGCCAGCAGCCCCCCCCTAGCGCTTTCCTACAATGAGCAGTTCTTC CASSPPLALSYNEQFF
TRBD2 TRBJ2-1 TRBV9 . TGTGCCAGCAGCGCTACCGGGACTAGCCCGATAGGGCAGTTCTTC CASSATGTSPIGQFF
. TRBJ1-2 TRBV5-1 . TGCGCCAGCAGCTTGTGGACAGAGAATGGCTACACCTTC CASSLWTENGYTF
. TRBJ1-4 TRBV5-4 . TGTGCCAGCAGCTTGGCGAGGGGAGGCGCGAATGAAAAACTGTTTTTT CASSLARGGANEKLFF
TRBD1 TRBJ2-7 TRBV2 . TGTGCCAGCAGTACGACAGGGGGCTCCTACGAGCAGTACTTC CASSTTGGSYEQYF
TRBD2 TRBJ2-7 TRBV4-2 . TGTGCCAGCAGCCAAGATGGGGCGGGAGTCGGCGAGCAGTACTTC CASSQDGAGVGEQYF
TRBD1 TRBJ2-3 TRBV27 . TGTGCCAGCAGCTACGGACAGGGTTCCTACACAGATACGCAGTATTTT CASSYGQGSYTDTQYF
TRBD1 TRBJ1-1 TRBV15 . TGTGCCACCAGCAGCAAAACAGGGGTCGGCACTGAAGCTTTCTTT CATSSKTGVGTEAFF
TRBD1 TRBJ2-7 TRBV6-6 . TGTGCCAGCAGAGACGACAGGGGGCTCCACGAGCAGTACTTC CASRDDRGLHEQYF
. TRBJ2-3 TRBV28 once TGTGCCAGCAGTTCTGGATTCCGGAACAGATTT CASSSGFRNRF
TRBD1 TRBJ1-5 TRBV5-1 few TGCGCCAGCAGCGTCGGGACAGGGCTTAATCAGCCCCAGCATTTT CASSVGTGLNQPQHF
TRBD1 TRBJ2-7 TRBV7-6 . TGTGCCAGCAGCCTTGGGACAGGGGAATTCTTCGAGCAGTACTTC CASSLGTGEFFEQYF
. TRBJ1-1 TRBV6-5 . TGTGCCAGCAGCCACCGGGGAGGTATCCCTGAAGCTTTCTTT CASSHRGGIPEAFF
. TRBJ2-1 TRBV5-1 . TGCGCCAGCAGCTTGCGCACGGGCAATGAGCAGTTCTTC CASSLRTGNEQFF
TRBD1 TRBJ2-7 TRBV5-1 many TGCGCCAGCAGCTCAAACAGGGGGCAGAGCTACGAGCAGTACTTC CASSSNRGQSYEQYF
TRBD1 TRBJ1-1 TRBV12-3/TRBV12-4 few TGTGCCAGCACCCCAACCGGGACAGGTGAAGCTTTCTTT CASTPTGTGEAFF
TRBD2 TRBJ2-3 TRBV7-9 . TGTGCCAGCAGCCCTTGGGTAGCGGGGAGCACAGATACGCAGTATTTT CASSPWVAGSTDTQYF